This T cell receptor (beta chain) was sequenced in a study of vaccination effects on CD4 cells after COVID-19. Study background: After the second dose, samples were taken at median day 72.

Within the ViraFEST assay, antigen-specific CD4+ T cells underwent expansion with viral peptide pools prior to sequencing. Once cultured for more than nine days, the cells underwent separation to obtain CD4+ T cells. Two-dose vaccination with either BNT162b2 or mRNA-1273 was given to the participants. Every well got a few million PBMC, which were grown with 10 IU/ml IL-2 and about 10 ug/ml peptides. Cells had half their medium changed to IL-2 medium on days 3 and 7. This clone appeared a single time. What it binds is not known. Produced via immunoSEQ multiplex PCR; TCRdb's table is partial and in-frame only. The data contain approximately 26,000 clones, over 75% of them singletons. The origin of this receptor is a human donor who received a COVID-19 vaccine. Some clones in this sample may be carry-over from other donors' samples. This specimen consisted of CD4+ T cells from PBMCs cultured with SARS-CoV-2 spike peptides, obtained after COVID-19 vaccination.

CDR3 coding DNA: TGCACCAGCAGCCAAGACCAGCCCAAGAAAGTCCGCGGGGGGGCACACGAGACCCAGTACTTC. Amino acid sequence: CTSSQDQPKKVRGGAHETQYF. This sequence joins TRBV1 and TRBJ2-5; the table's D call, TRBD2, has no DNA check behind it. TRBV1 is annotated as a pseudogene. The CDR3 is 21 amino acids.